A single sample gave rise to the 12 T cell receptor beta chains below, sequenced in a study of blood T cell repertoires in COVID-19. TCRdb's table, derived via immunoSEQ multiplex PCR, lists solely in-frame clones and lacks some. The table includes 75,000 to 90,000 clones, approximately 78% detected once. Sequences were obtained from peripheral blood. These receptors were taken from a man between 60 and 70 years old with COVID-19, enrolled during active disease.

On this clone: One junction end does not reproduce the germline sequence, and a read error may be involved. The chain links TRBV2 to TRBJ1-1, with D maybe TRBD1 (5 bases). The germline V gene has CDR1 SNHLY and CDR2 FYNNEI. CDR3 size: 11 residues. As DNA, the CDR3 is TGTGCCAGCAGAGAAGACAGTGAAGCTTTCTTT. This codes for CASREDSEAFF.

The rearrangement links TRBV6-5 to TRBJ2-4; 8 nucleotides agree with TRBD1. The CDR3 has 15 residues. Trimming removed 6 bases from V and 3 bases from J; junction bases left unmatched: 7. Germline V gene lookup returns CDR1 MNHEY and CDR2 SVGAGI. Written as DNA, the CDR3 is TGTGCCAGCAGCGGACAGGGCGTCGGCAAAAACATTCAGTACTTC. Its protein product is CASSGQGVGKNIQYF.

The gene calls are TRBV3-1 (or the pseudogene TRBV3-2) and TRBJ1-2; D perhaps matches TRBD1 (5 bases). Looked up from germline, CDR1 is LGHDT and CDR2 is YNNKEL (reference sequence). The CDR3 spans 16 residues. Trimming took 4 bases from V and 5 from J, leaving 20 bases between them. The CDR3 protein is CASSPRRGRAGYGYTF. The CDR3 DNA sequence: TGTGCCAGCAGCCCAAGGAGAGGAAGGGCAGGGTATGGCTACACCTTC.

V usage is TRBV5-4 and J usage is TRBJ1-6; D uncertain. The CDR3 contains 14 residues. Trimming pared 4 bases from V and 8 bases from J, leaving 13 bases between. Per the germline V gene, CDR1 is SGHNT and CDR2 is YYREEE (reference sequence). For the CDR3, the DNA is TGTGCCAGCAGCCCGGCCGTTCGGGATTCACCCCTCCACTTT. Residues: CASSPAVRDSPLHF.

Concerning this clone: Relative to the germline gene, one junction end is altered; a read error may explain this. V usage is TRBV6-1 and J usage is TRBJ1-3; D may be TRBD1 (6 bases). The CDR3 has 18 residues. Germline V gene sequence: CDR1 MNHNS, CDR2 SASEGT. The CDR3, as DNA: TGTGCCAGCGGTGATAGGGGGACGCTGGGCATCTCTGGAAACACCATATATTTT. It specifies CASGDRGTLGISGNTIYF.

CDR3 residues: CASSSSGSTGELFF. The CDR3, as DNA: TGTGCCAGCAGCTCCTCCGGGAGCACCGGGGAGCTGTTTTTT. The chain is built from TRBV11-3 and TRBJ2-2, with D possibly being TRBD2 (6 bases). This CDR3 spans 14 amino acids. V was pared by 4 bases and J by 4 bases, with 10 bases between. Germline assignment: CDR1 SGHNT and CDR2 YENEEA.

V and J are TRBV5-1 and TRBJ2-5; TRBD2 might be the D (7 bases). The germline gives CDR1 SGHRS, CDR2 YFSETQ. V was clipped by 4 bases and J by 5 bases, with 15 bases between them. The CDR3 spans 14 residues. The CDR3: CASSDGGPGETQYF. In DNA form, the CDR3 reads TGCGCCAGCAGCGACGGGGGGCCTGGGGAGACCCAGTACTTC.

This clone was observed a few times. A much larger clone lies one base from this, so it may be a read error. The sample carries other DNA sequences with the same CDR3. This chain connects TRBV5-5 to TRBJ2-3; possible D gene TRBD2, 7 bases. Germline CDR1 reads SGHKS; CDR2 reads YYEKEE (reference sequence). This CDR3 contains 16 residues. The CDR3 DNA reads as TGTGCCAGCTGCTTGGGTGGGGGGGGGCGGGCCCTCCCTGGGTATTTT. Translated: CASCLGGGGRALPGYF.

This sequence joins TRBV6-5 and TRBJ1-2; 7 bases are shared with TRBD1. The CDR3 has 12 residues. With V trimmed by 10 bases and J by 7 bases, 9 bases remained unmatched. The germline CDR1 and CDR2 sequences are MNHEY and SVGAGI. This chain's CDR3 is CATAEGARGYTF. The DNA for the CDR3 is TGTGCCACGGCGGAGGGGGCGCGTGGCTACACCTTC.

This clone was observed a handful of times. The chain links TRBV7-2 to TRBJ2-3; 7 bases map to TRBD2. The CDR3 loop spans 16 amino acids. Germline-derived CDR1 and CDR2 are SGHTA and FQGNSA. V shed 3 bases and J 4 bases; nucleotides not matched to a gene: 10. The DNA for the CDR3 is TGTGCCAGCAGCTTTCCGACTAGCCGTGGTGCAGATACGCAGTATTTT. Residues: CASSFPTSRGADTQYF.

This clone was counted only a few times. The V gene is TRBV3-1 (or the pseudogene TRBV3-2), the J gene TRBJ2-1, with 7 bases fitting TRBD2. The length of the CDR3 is 14 residues. The germline V gene encodes CDR1 LGHDT and CDR2 YNNKEL (reference sequence). J was trimmed by 0 bases and V by 4 bases; bases with no gene match: 0. CDR3 nucleotide sequence: TGTGCCAGCAGCCGCGGGGGCTCCTACAATGAGCAGTTCTTC. Translating it yields CASSRGGSYNEQFF.

J is TRBJ1-2 and V is TRBV7-9; D call uncertain. Trimming removed 1 base at V and 4 bases at J, with 10 bases between. Germline V lookup: CDR1 SEHNR, CDR2 FQNEAQ (reference sequence). The CDR3 length is 14 residues. The CDR3 is CASSLEPTGYGYTF. CDR3 sequence (DNA): TGTGCCAGCAGCTTAGAACCCACGGGCTATGGCTACACCTTC. Combining the CDR3 with reference TRBV7-9 and TRBJ1-2 gives the whole variable domain DTGVSQNPRHKITKRGQNVTFRCDPISEHNRLYWYRQTLGQGPEFLTYFQNEAQLEKSRLLSDRFSAERPKGSFSTLEIQRTEQGDSAMYLCASSLEPTGYGYTFGSGTRLTVV.